Sequencing of this T cell receptor (beta chain) was carried out in a study of metastatic and nonmetastatic thyroid tumors (dated by TCRdb to 2018 to 2021). In the study overall: Repertoires from peripheral blood and from tumor or nodule tissue samples of malignant and benign thyroid patients were compared. General conclusions and limits of the study: TCR beta diversity was reported as significantly higher in malignant tumors than in benign nodules, in both blood and tumor samples.

In the germline V gene, CDR1 corresponds to SNHLY and CDR2 to FYNNEI. Reading from cysteine to phenylalanine, the CDR3 counts 12 amino acids. Kept here is only the CDR3 DNA, which spans 36 bases and is read in frame from base 1. A distance of 11 bases separates the germline ends of V and J, which lose 10 bases and 4 bases respectively. None of the patients had been given any treatment before thyroid surgery. Using T-cell receptor beta sequencing, the researchers looked back retrospectively at clinical samples from patients, gathered between the early 2010s and the late 2010s. This clone was seen repeatedly, ten times or more. What this receptor recognizes is not known. No base qualities exist here, and no much larger clone lies one base off it. Libraries were made using PCR. TCRdb records Illumina HiSeq 4000 as the sequencer. High-throughput sequencing was used to profile the CDR3 region of the TCR beta-chain in every patient. Per the source publication's procedure: A classifier to discriminate distant-metastatic papillary thyroid cancer patients was built from CDR3 differences across clinicopathological groups. The Shannon index was used to assess repertoire diversity, and the Morisita-Horn index was used to assess tumor-blood repertoire similarity. TCRdb passed the public sequencing reads through fastp at Q25 and MiXCR, retaining productive beta sequences. TCRdb, not the authors, supplied the V and J calls. For this sample there are over 15,000 clones; approximately 25% appear just once. The ten largest clones add up to approximately 22% of the sample.

The V gene is TRBV2 and the J gene is TRBJ2-1; TRBD1 might be the D gene, on 5 matching bases. The sequence derives from a female donor with papillary thyroid cancer or a benign thyroid nodule (not recorded which). Some clones in this sample may be carry-over from other donors' samples. Sequencing used tumor tissue. The nucleotide sequence is given as TGTGCCACCAAAAGGGGTTACAATGAGCAGTTCTTC. The resulting protein is CATKRGYNEQFF.